The 25 T cell receptor beta chains below were found in one sample sequenced in a study of neurological immune-mediated disorders (dated by TCRdb to between 2018 and 2020). Per the publication, the time point label means: longitudinal time-point 3. Receptor libraries were prepared by 5' RACE. The sequencer was an Illumina HiSeq 2500. Using fastp trimming at Q25 and MiXCR clonotype assembly, TCRdb reanalyzed the public sequencing data and kept in-frame beta chains. Rows are unified per CDR3 protein, each entry keeping the most common DNA and genes. In all, the sample holds more than 95,000 distinct CDR3 sequences, and less than 14% of those were seen once. The top ten constitute about 3.1% of the sample. Sequenced sample: PBMCs. All receptors derive from a female donor with HTLV-1-associated myelopathy (HAM/TSP).

This clonotype has a count of ten or more. The rearrangement links TRBV7-2 to TRBJ2-1; D call uncertain. V gave up 1 base and J gave up 10 bases, with 14 bases separating them. Looked up from germline, CDR1 is SGHTA and CDR2 is FQGNSA. The length of the CDR3 is 14 residues. As DNA, the CDR3 is TGTGCCAGCAGCTTAGGATACGGCGACTTAGAGCAGTTCTTC. Protein sequence: CASSLGYGDLEQFF.

This clonotype was picked up many times. The chain combines TRBV3-1 with TRBJ2-3; TRBD1 or TRBD2 may be the D gene (6 bases each). Trimming removed 4 bases at V and 3 bases at J, with 14 bases between. The CDR3 is 15 residues long. Per germline, CDR1 LGHDT and CDR2 YNNKEL (reference sequence). This CDR3 reads CASSLSGARTDTQYF. CDR3 DNA sequence: TGTGCCAGCAGCCTGTCGGGGGCAAGGACAGATACGCAGTATTTT.

There are many counts of this clonotype. V gene TRBV6-2 or TRBV6-3 combines with J gene TRBJ1-2; D gene ambiguous. The germline gives CDR1 MNHEY, CDR2 SVGEGT. Trimming took 7 bases from V and 8 from J, leaving 23 bases between them. The CDR3 loop spans 15 amino acids. CDR3 nucleotide sequence: TGTGCCAGCACCCTCGGAGGTCCCGGATCCCGGGGCTACACCTTC. Protein sequence: CASTLGGPGSRGYTF.

This clonotype appeared many times. The J gene is TRBJ2-7, the V gene TRBV5-1, with D tentatively TRBD1 (6 bases). V was cut by 3 bases and J by 7 bases, with 17 bases left in between. Per the germline V gene, CDR1 is SGHRS and CDR2 is YFSETQ. The CDR3 has 14 residues. The CDR3 region has the DNA TGCGCCAGCAGCTCCTTGGACAGCCCTCTGGAGCAGTACTTC. Its translation: CASSSLDSPLEQYF.

The rearrangement links TRBV5-1 to TRBJ2-7; TRBD1 aligns across 7 bases. CDR3 size: 14 residues. Germline CDR1 SGHRS, CDR2 YFSETQ. V lost 5 bases, J lost 3 bases, and 8 bases stayed unmatched. In nucleotides, the CDR3 is TGCGCCAGCAGGGAGAGGGACAGCTACTACGAGCAGTACTTC. Translation: CASRERDSYYEQYF.

This clonotype was recorded at least ten times. Here the CDR3 reads CASSLGWDTQYF. As DNA, the CDR3 is TGTGCCAGCAGCTTGGGATGGGATACGCAGTATTTT. The J gene is TRBJ2-3, the V gene TRBV5-5; D gene uncertain. Germline V gives CDR1 SGHKS, CDR2 YYEKEE (reference sequence). V lost 0 bases to trimming and J lost 6 bases, with 5 bases between them. This CDR3 region has 12 residues.

This clonotype has a count of ten or more. J is TRBJ2-7 and V is TRBV12-3 or TRBV12-4; 9 positions match TRBD2. CDR3 length: 14 residues. Trimming at V came to 6 bases and at J to 1 base, leaving 4 bases not matched to a gene. The CDR3 DNA follows: TGTGCCAGCAGCCAGCGGGGGGTTTCCTACGAGCAGTACTTC. It encodes CASSQRGVSYEQYF.

This clonotype was seen ten or more times. The chain carries TRBV7-8 and TRBJ1-4; no definite D call. The CDR3 totals 13 residues. V lost 5 bases to trimming and J lost 6 bases, with 10 bases between them. Germline V CDR1 and CDR2: SGHVS, FQNEAQ. For the CDR3, the DNA is TGTGCCAGCAGCCCGCGGAGGGATGAAAAACTGTTTTTT. As protein: CASSPRRDEKLFF.

This chain links TRBV29-1 with TRBJ2-1; D is perhaps TRBD2 (6 bases). Germline CDR1 is SQVTM and CDR2 is ANQGSEA. CDR3 length: 13 residues. V lost 7 bases and J lost 9, with 19 bases in between. CDR3 sequence (DNA): TGCAGCGCCGGCGGGTCCGGGGGTGGTGAGCAGTTCTTC. This sequence encodes CSAGGSGGGEQFF.

The CDR3: CSASHPLGIGGYTF. The CDR3 coding sequence is TGCAGTGCTAGTCATCCTTTGGGTATTGGTGGCTACACCTTC. This sequence joins TRBV20-1 and TRBJ1-2; the D is unclear. V was clipped by 3 bases and J by 7 bases, with 18 bases between them. This CDR3 contains 14 residues. Germline loops: CDR1 DFQATT, CDR2 SNEGSKA (reference sequence).

This clonotype was counted many times. The CDR3 DNA reads TGTGCCAGCAGCGTCGGGACAGCCTACTTGGCCCAGCATTTT. Translation gives CASSVGTAYLAQHF. The chain uses TRBV5-6 and TRBJ1-5; 7 bases line up with TRBD1. Germline V CDR1 and CDR2: SGHDT, YYEEEE. The CDR3 is 14 amino acids. V was pared by 4 bases and J by 11 bases, with 12 bases of the junction left unmatched.

This clonotype was seen ten or more times. Here the CDR3 reads CASSLDFGISNQPQHF. CDR3 DNA: TGTGCCAGCAGTTTAGATTTCGGGATCAGCAATCAGCCCCAGCATTTT. The gene calls are TRBV12-3 or TRBV12-4 and TRBJ1-5; D not certain. V lost 1 base to trimming and J lost 1 base, with 11 bases between them. This CDR3 region has 16 residues.

This clonotype was seen many times. The chain joins TRBV4-2 to TRBJ2-7; weak D call: TRBD2 (5 bases). V was clipped by 0 bases and J by 3 bases, with 9 bases between them. Germline values: CDR1 LGHNA, CDR2 YNFKEQ. The CDR3 runs 14 residues. CDR3 DNA sequence: TGTGCCAGCAGCCAAGATTCCGGAGGCTACGAGCAGTACTTC. Translation: CASSQDSGGYEQYF.

This clonotype was seen at least ten times. The gene calls are TRBV20-1 and TRBJ2-7, with TRBD1 matching 10 bases. The V segment lost 1 base and the J segment 2 bases; nucleotides outside the gene matches: 2. Germline-derived CDR1 and CDR2 are DFQATT and SNEGSKA (reference sequence). The CDR3 is made up of 14 amino acids. CDR3 residues: CSARAGTGAYEQYF. Here the CDR3 DNA reads TGCAGTGCTAGAGCCGGGACAGGGGCCTACGAGCAGTACTTC.

This clonotype has ten or more counts. This chain connects TRBV6-5 to TRBJ2-7, with 12 bases identical to TRBD1. V lost 6 bases to trimming and J lost 2 bases; unmatched junction nucleotides: 11. Germline CDR1 MNHEY, CDR2 SVGAGI. The CDR3 spans 17 residues. This chain's CDR3 is CASSPSGQGAPPYEQYF. DNA for the CDR3: TGTGCCAGCAGCCCCTCGGGACAGGGGGCACCTCCCTACGAGCAGTACTTC.

This clonotype has a count of ten or more. The chain is built from TRBV14 and TRBJ1-1; D is perhaps TRBD1 (6 bases). CDR3 length: 14 residues. V was shortened by 4 bases and J by 2 bases, with 11 bases between the two germline ends. Germline-derived CDR1 and CDR2 are SGHDN and FVKESK. In DNA, the CDR3 is TGTGCCAGCAGCCCGGGACAACGAAACACTGAAGCTTTCTTT. Its protein is CASSPGQRNTEAFF.

This clonotype has a count of ten or more. The chain has TRBV2 and TRBJ1-5, with 9 bases matching TRBD1. The J segment lost 5 bases and the V segment lost 5 bases, leaving 7 bases of the junction unmatched. Germline V gene data show CDR1 as SNHLY and CDR2 as FYNNEI. The CDR3 sequence is 15 residues long. CDR3 bases: TGTGCCAGCAGTCAGGACAGGGGAGGGCATCAGCCCCAGCATTTT. Its translation is CASSQDRGGHQPQHF. Drawing the rest from reference TRBV2 and TRBJ1-5, the complete variable domain is EPEVTQTPSHQVTQMGQEVILRCVPISNHLYFYWYRQILGQKVEFLVSFYNNEISEKSEIFDDQFSVERPDGSNFTLKIRSTKLEDSAMYFCASSQDRGGHQPQHFGDGTRLSIL.

This clonotype has a count of ten or more. The CDR3 region is CSASWWLAGNPSTDTQYF. CDR3 sequence (DNA): TGCAGTGCTAGTTGGTGGCTAGCGGGGAACCCTAGCACAGATACGCAGTATTTT. This chain links TRBV20-1 with TRBJ2-3; 9 bases fit TRBD2. Trimming removed 3 bases from V and 0 bases from J; junction bases left unmatched: 13. Germline CDR1 is DFQATT and CDR2 is SNEGSKA (reference sequence). The CDR3 extends over 18 amino acids.

This clonotype was counted ten times or more. This chain connects TRBV5-1 to TRBJ1-1, with D perhaps TRBD1 (5 bases). V gave up 2 bases and J gave up 2 bases, with 7 bases separating them. The germline V gene has CDR1 SGHRS and CDR2 YFSETQ. CDR3 length: 13 amino acids. CDR3 coding DNA: TGCGCCAGCAGCTTTGGGGGAAACACTGAAGCTTTCTTT. This gives the protein CASSFGGNTEAFF.

This sequence joins TRBV6-1 and TRBJ2-1, with TRBD2 matching 9 bases. CDR1 and CDR2 (germline): MNHNS, SASEGT. The CDR3 spans 14 residues. Trimming at V came to 6 bases and at J to 7 bases, leaving 7 bases not matched to a gene. CDR3 loop: CASRNIAGANEQFF. CDR3 nucleotide sequence: TGTGCCAGCAGGAATATAGCGGGGGCTAATGAGCAGTTCTTC.

The chain links TRBV6-1 to TRBJ2-2, with 8 bases identical to TRBD2. CDR3 length: 16 amino acids. The V gene's germline CDR1 is MNHNS and CDR2 SASEGT. Germline trimming cut 6 bases from V and 3 bases from J; bases unmatched to any gene: 9. CDR3 sequence: CASRILRAGDTGELFF. Written as DNA, the CDR3 is TGTGCCAGCAGGATTTTAAGAGCGGGGGACACCGGGGAGCTGTTTTTT.

This clonotype appeared a few times. The V gene is TRBV5-1, the J gene TRBJ2-2, with D possibly matching TRBD2 (6 bases). Germline values: CDR1 SGHRS, CDR2 YFSETQ. Trimming stripped 0 bases from V and 6 bases from J, with 9 bases between. The CDR3 sequence is 14 residues long. This CDR3 is CASSLGSSAGELFF. CDR3 nucleotides: TGCGCCAGCAGCTTGGGTTCTAGCGCCGGGGAGCTGTTTTTT.

This clonotype was recorded at least ten times. The chain recombines TRBV10-1 with TRBJ2-3; D could derive from TRBD1 or TRBD2 (6 bases each). V was clipped by 4 bases and J by 2 bases, with 16 bases between them. CDR3 length: 16 amino acids. In germline, CDR1 is WNHNN, CDR2 SYGVQD (reference sequence). In DNA form, the CDR3 reads TGCGCCAGCAGTGGCGGGCGGGACAAGAACACAGATACGCAGTATTTT. Protein sequence: CASSGGRDKNTDTQYF.

In its sample, this clonotype was seen many times. V is TRBV4-1 and J is TRBJ1-1, with 9 bases matching TRBD1. V dropped 4 bases and J dropped 0; count of bases not matched to a gene: 3. Germline lookup yields CDR1 MGHRA and CDR2 YSYEKL. The CDR3 covers 15 residues. CDR3 sequence (DNA): TGCGCCAGCAGCCTCCGGACAGGGGTGAACACTGAAGCTTTCTTT. Its translation is CASSLRTGVNTEAFF.

This clonotype was recorded at least ten times. The V and J genes are TRBV5-1 and TRBJ2-5; possible D gene TRBD2, 6 bases. Germline CDR1 is SGHRS and CDR2 is YFSETQ. V was trimmed by 4 bases and J by 5 bases, leaving 18 bases between them. The CDR3 spans 15 residues. The CDR3 spells CASSRTTGVEETQYF. The CDR3 DNA reads TGCGCCAGCAGCCGAACGACGGGGGTGGAGGAGACCCAGTACTTC. Variable domain in full (rest from reference TRBV5-1 and TRBJ2-5): KAGVTQTPRYLIKTRGQQVTLSCSPISGHRSVSWYQQTPGQGLQFLFEYFSETQRNKGNFPGRFSGRQFSNSRSEMNVSTLELGDSALYLCASSRTTGVEETQYFGPGTRLLVL.